This T cell receptor (beta chain) emerged from a study of blood T cell repertoires in COVID-19. Study-wide background: COVID-19 samples, acute and convalescent, were from the United States, Italy and Spain. PBMCs, B-cell-depleted T cells, or T cells were the source of the cDNA or gDNA that made up the material.

Authors' data handling: Scientists estimated how many nucleated cells there were by amplifying reference gene primers. Method: immunoSEQ multiplex PCR; TCRdb's copy keeps in-frame clones and lacks some. D and trimming were read from the DNA, whereas the V and J calls and clone size are those reported in that table. The sample lists 300,000 to 450,000 clones, more than 70% occurring once. Trimming cost V 2 bases and J 6 bases, with 5 bases left between them. CDR3 length: 11 amino acids. Germline CDR1 LGHDT, CDR2 YNNKEL (reference sequence). Seattle's enrolled individuals joined amid active infection and were then monitored longitudinally.

This chain joins TRBV3-1 (or the pseudogene TRBV3-2) and TRBJ2-7; D remains unclear. The receptor was isolated from an older woman with COVID-19, enrolled during active disease. The specimen sequenced was peripheral blood. CDR3 residues: CASSQLGEQYF. The CDR3 DNA follows: TGTGCCAGCAGCCAACTCGGCGAGCAGTACTTC.